A single sample is the source of the 25 T cell receptor beta chains below, sequenced in a study of T-cell memory formation after mild COVID-19. TCRdb ran MiXCR on the 5' RACE reads and lists one entry per CDR3 protein. The table lists roughly 550,000 distinct CDR3 sequences, about 20% of them singletons, with roughly an eighth in the top ten. Sample: PBMCs or a T cell subset sorted from them (not recorded which). Receptors originate from an adult woman who had mild COVID-19 (a few samples of this study predate the infection). Cell type and time point are not known.

A few counts support this clonotype. This chain uses TRBV2 with TRBJ2-1, with TRBD1 matching over 7 bases. The CDR3 spans 17 residues. Germline assignment: CDR1 SNHLY and CDR2 FYNNEI. J was trimmed by 5 bases and V by 10 bases; bases with no gene match: 20. CDR3 nucleotide sequence: TGTGCCACCTATCAGGCCCCAGGGACAGAGCCAAACAATGAGCAGTTCTTC. Its translation: CATYQAPGTEPNNEQFF.

This clonotype came up a few times. This chain connects TRBV29-1 to TRBJ2-3; 9 nucleotides line up with TRBD2. Trimming took 7 bases from V and 2 from J; bases not matched to a gene: 10. The CDR3 spans 15 residues. The germline CDR1 and CDR2 sequences are SQVTM and ANQGSEA. This chain's CDR3 is CSAPGLAGFTDTQYF. The CDR3 nucleotides are TGCAGCGCCCCGGGGCTAGCGGGATTCACAGATACGCAGTATTTT.

This clonotype was seen only a few times. The rearrangement uses TRBV2 and TRBJ2-7, with 8 positions matching TRBD2. The V and J ends lost 7 bases and 1 base, in that order; junction bases with no gene match: 9. Germline CDR1 reads SNHLY; CDR2 reads FYNNEI. The CDR3 sequence is 15 residues long. The CDR3 spells CASTVSGRKSYEQYF. DNA of the CDR3: TGTGCCAGCACTGTGAGCGGGAGAAAGTCCTACGAGCAGTACTTC.

The sample holds a few counts of this clonotype. J is TRBJ2-1 and V is TRBV5-4; D may be TRBD1 (6 bases). V was trimmed by 1 base and J by 12 bases, leaving 11 bases between them. Germline CDR1 is SGHNT and CDR2 is YYREEE (reference sequence). The CDR3 length is 12 residues. The CDR3 spells CASSLNRDRQFF. DNA of the CDR3: TGTGCCAGCAGCTTGAACAGGGACCGGCAGTTCTTC.

This clonotype was counted between two and nine times. The rearrangement joins TRBV20-1 to TRBJ2-7, with a possible D match to TRBD1 (6 bases). The length of the CDR3 is 13 residues. The germline gives CDR1 DFQATT, CDR2 SNEGSKA (reference sequence). V was clipped by 1 base and J by 6 bases, with 13 bases between them. The DNA for the CDR3 is TGCAGTGCTAGAGTCCAGGGGCCCCGCGAGCAGTACTTC. Translated, it gives CSARVQGPREQYF.

The rearrangement joins TRBV6-5 to TRBJ2-1; tentative D call: TRBD1 (5 bases). CDR3 length: 13 residues. V was cut by 6 bases and J by 8 bases, with 14 bases left in between. Germline CDR1 is MNHEY and CDR2 is SVGAGI. Here the CDR3 reads CASSNPPGYEQFF. The CDR3 coding sequence is TGTGCCAGCAGCAACCCGCCAGGGTATGAGCAGTTCTTC.

This clonotype was seen more than once but under ten times. The chain has TRBV5-1 and TRBJ2-7; D may match TRBD1 or TRBD2 (5 bases each). The CDR3 sequence is 15 residues long. The germline V gene encodes CDR1 SGHRS and CDR2 YFSETQ. The V and J ends lost 0 bases and 4 bases respectively, with 14 bases between them. The CDR3 protein is CASSLAPRGPYEQYF. The CDR3 nucleotides read TGCGCCAGCAGCTTGGCCCCGAGGGGCCCTTACGAGCAGTACTTC.

The chain combines TRBV3-1 with TRBJ2-5; D is ambiguous. Trimming left V 1 base short and J 2 bases short, with 5 bases between. From germline, CDR1 is LGHDT and CDR2 YNNKEL (reference sequence). The CDR3 loop spans 13 amino acids. The CDR3 region is CASSQGGQETQYF. The CDR3 region has the DNA TGTGCCAGCAGCCAAGGAGGACAAGAGACCCAGTACTTC.

V gene TRBV21-1 combines with J gene TRBJ2-3; the table calls TRBD2, which could not be checked here. TRBV21-1 is labeled a pseudogene. The CDR3 has 17 residues. Here the CDR3 reads CASSKLCGGRATDTQYF. The CDR3 DNA sequence: TGTGCCAGCAGCAAGTTGTGCGGCGGGAGGGCCACAGATACGCAGTATTTT.

The rearrangement joins TRBV20-1 to TRBJ2-7, with no clear D. The CDR3 sequence is 14 residues long. V shed 0 bases and J shed 3 bases, with 12 bases lying between them. From germline, CDR1 is DFQATT and CDR2 SNEGSKA (reference sequence). The CDR3 loop is CSARDRARGYEQYF. The CDR3 DNA is TGCAGTGCTAGAGATCGAGCCCGCGGCTACGAGCAGTACTTC.

The chain combines TRBV7-9 with TRBJ2-1; possibly TRBD1 or TRBD2 for D (5 bases each). CDR1 SEHNR and CDR2 FQNEAQ come from the germline V gene (reference sequence). This CDR3 comprises 16 residues. The germline V and J ends were trimmed by 1 base and 8 bases, with 18 bases remaining between them. The chain's CDR3 is CASSLVIAWGIHEQFF. The CDR3 nucleotides read TGTGCCAGCAGCTTAGTCATAGCTTGGGGGATCCATGAGCAGTTCTTC.

In this sample, this clonotype turned up a few times. This chain's CDR3 is CASSFRAGTYEQYF. CDR3 nucleotide sequence: TGTGCCAGCAGTTTTCGGGCCGGAACCTACGAGCAGTACTTC. This chain connects TRBV12-3 or TRBV12-4 to TRBJ2-7; no reliable D call. V was cut by 3 bases and J by 2 bases, with 11 bases left in between. The CDR3 has 14 residues.

CDR3 amino acids: CASIGGGNQPQHF. CDR3 bases: TGTGCCAGTATTGGGGGAGGCAATCAGCCCCAGCATTTT. The V call is TRBV19, the J call TRBJ1-5, with D maybe TRBD1 (5 bases). Germline lookup yields CDR1 LNHDA and CDR2 SQIVND (reference sequence). V dropped 7 bases and J dropped 2 bases, with 9 bases sitting between them. CDR3 size: 13 residues.

The chain employs TRBV12-3 or TRBV12-4 and TRBJ1-5; 9 bases map to TRBD1. The CDR3 consists of 15 residues. With V trimmed by 4 bases and J by 0 bases, 1 base remained unmatched. Written as DNA, the CDR3 is TGTGCCAGCAGTTGGGGACAGGGTAGCAATCAGCCCCAGCATTTT. It codes for CASSWGQGSNQPQHF.

This chain uses TRBV10-3 with TRBJ2-1, with TRBD1 matching over 8 bases. CDR3 size: 16 residues. J gave up 0 bases and V 3 bases, and 4 bases lay outside the gene matches. Germline assignment: CDR1 ENHRY and CDR2 SYGVKD. The CDR3 here is CAISDRTGSSYNEQFF. In DNA form, the CDR3 reads TGTGCCATCAGTGACAGGACAGGGAGCTCCTACAATGAGCAGTTCTTC.

A few counts support this clonotype. The chain joins TRBV7-3 to TRBJ2-3; 10 bases map to TRBD2. The CDR3 sequence is 16 residues long. Per the germline V gene, CDR1 is SGHTA and CDR2 is FQGTGA. J lost 0 bases, V lost 4 bases, and 4 bases had no gene match. The CDR3 DNA follows: TGTGCCAGCAGCTCAGGACTAGCGGTTAGCACAGATACGCAGTATTTT. This codes for CASSSGLAVSTDTQYF. Combining the CDR3 with reference TRBV7-3 and TRBJ2-3 gives the whole variable domain GAGVSQTPSNKVTEKGKYVELRCDPISGHTALYWYRQSLGQGPEFLIYFQGTGAADDSGLPNDRFFAVRPEGSVSTLKIQRTERGDSAVYLCASSSGLAVSTDTQYFGPGTRLTVL.

This clonotype was seen a few times. The gene calls are TRBV18 and TRBJ2-1; no definite D call. In germline, CDR1 is KGHSH, CDR2 LQKENI. The CDR3 extends over 12 amino acids. V shed 6 bases and J shed 12 bases, with 15 bases lying between them. DNA of the CDR3: TGTGCCAGCTCGCCAGACCGCTCGGGGCAGTTCTTC. It is translated as CASSPDRSGQFF.

The chain links TRBV5-1 to TRBJ2-3; TRBD2 might be the D (6 bases). Germline-derived CDR1 and CDR2 are SGHRS and YFSETQ. The CDR3 is made up of 14 amino acids. V was trimmed by 3 bases and J by 2 bases, leaving 10 bases between them. Here the CDR3 reads CASSYGDSTDTQYF. CDR3 DNA sequence: TGCGCCAGCAGCTACGGGGACTCCACAGATACGCAGTATTTT.

There are many counts of this clonotype. The chain couples TRBV19 to TRBJ2-7; 7 bases line up with TRBD2. The CDR3 consists of 14 residues. Germline V gives CDR1 LNHDA, CDR2 SQIVND (reference sequence). V shed 3 bases, J shed 2 bases, and the junction held 4 bases outside the gene matches. The CDR3 here is CASSIQAGPYEQYF. The CDR3 nucleotides are TGTGCCAGTAGTATCCAAGCGGGGCCCTACGAGCAGTACTTC.

The chain carries TRBV5-6 and TRBJ2-1; 10 bases are a match to TRBD1. V lost 3 bases and J lost 9; bases outside the gene matches: 9. The CDR3 spans 15 residues. Germline assignment: CDR1 SGHDT and CDR2 YYEEEE. The CDR3: CASSYRDRGGSEQFF. CDR3 nucleotide sequence: TGTGCCAGCAGCTACCGGGACAGGGGAGGGTCTGAGCAGTTCTTC.

This chain uses TRBV5-1 with TRBJ1-2; 11 bases are shared with TRBD1. CDR1 SGHRS and CDR2 YFSETQ come from the germline V gene. CDR3 length: 15 amino acids. Trimming at V came to 6 bases and at J to 1 base, leaving 5 bases not matched to a gene. This CDR3 is CASTPGQGVNYGYTF. DNA for the CDR3: TGCGCCAGCACCCCGGGACAGGGGGTTAACTATGGCTACACCTTC.

This clonotype has ten or more counts. The chain combines TRBV5-1 with TRBJ2-1, with 8 nucleotides matching TRBD2. From germline, CDR1 is SGHRS and CDR2 YFSETQ. This CDR3 contains 14 residues. V trimming: 5 bases; J trimming: 2 bases; junction bases outside the gene matches: 3. The CDR3 DNA reads as TGCGCCAGCAGAGCGGGGGAGACCTACAATGAGCAGTTCTTC. Its translation: CASRAGETYNEQFF.

This sequence joins TRBV5-1 and TRBJ2-1; weak D call: TRBD2 (5 bases). V gave up 1 base and J gave up 6 bases, with 11 bases separating them. The CDR3 spans 14 residues. Germline CDR1 is SGHRS and CDR2 is YFSETQ. CDR3 loop: CASSLFGDGNEQFF. CDR3 sequence (DNA): TGCGCCAGCAGCTTGTTCGGGGATGGCAATGAGCAGTTCTTC.

CDR3 DNA sequence: TGCAGTGGGGGGCTGACTGAAGCTTTCTTT. It encodes CSGGLTEAFF. V is TRBV20-1 and J is TRBJ1-1; tentative D call: TRBD1 (6 bases). The V gene lost 7 bases and the J gene lost 5 bases, with 8 bases spanning the gap. Germline assignment: CDR1 DFQATT and CDR2 SNEGSKA (reference sequence). The CDR3 loop spans 10 amino acids.

The chain couples TRBV6-2 or TRBV6-3 to TRBJ2-7; 9 positions agree with TRBD1. The CDR3 length is 14 residues. The junction had 5 bases not matched to a gene; V was cut back by 6 bases and J by 2 bases. Germline V CDR1 and CDR2: MNHEY, SVGEGT. The CDR3 reads CASRTGGFPYEQYF. The CDR3 nucleotides read TGTGCCAGCAGAACAGGGGGCTTCCCCTACGAGCAGTACTTC.